Shown below are 32 T cell receptor beta chains from a single sample sequenced in a study of blood T cells in healthy people across ages. Together with a sample-barcoded 5' primer, a J-beta primer mix was included in a second PCR lasting roughly 6 to 12 cycles. TCRdb passed the 5' RACE reads through MiXCR, listing each CDR3 protein once. The repertoire includes 850,000 to 1,000,000 distinct CDR3 sequences, about 53% of them detected once, and about 22% sits in the top ten. Specimen: blood. These receptors originate from a woman aged 55-70 years in good health.

V usage is TRBV29-1 and J usage is TRBJ2-7; weak D call: TRBD1 (6 bases). CDR1 and CDR2 from the germline V gene are SQVTM and ANQGSEA. CDR3 length: 12 amino acids. Trimming cost V 5 bases and J 2 bases, with 10 bases left between them. The CDR3 nucleotides read TGCAGCGTTCTTCAGGGGACCTACGAGCAGTACTTC. Its protein is CSVLQGTYEQYF.

J is TRBJ2-1 and V is TRBV20-1, with 7 bases lining up with TRBD2. CDR3 length: 16 residues. Germline loops: CDR1 DFQATT, CDR2 SNEGSKA (reference sequence). V dropped 3 bases and J dropped 4; count of bases not matched to a gene: 12. Written as DNA, the CDR3 is TGCAGTGCTAGGGGCGGGCCTAGCGGAATTTACAATGAGCAGTTCTTC. It yields the protein CSARGGPSGIYNEQFF.

This rearrangement joins TRBV29-1 to TRBJ2-7; TRBD2 aligns across 12 bases. The junction had 1 base not matched to a gene; V was cut back by 6 bases and J by 4 bases. The CDR3 loop spans 12 amino acids. Germline-derived CDR1 and CDR2 are SQVTM and ANQGSEA. Written as DNA, the CDR3 is TGCAGCGTACTAGCGGGAGGTTACGAGCAGTACTTC. It is translated as CSVLAGGYEQYF.

The chain carries TRBV7-9 and TRBJ2-7; no clear D gene. Per the germline V gene, CDR1 is SEHNR and CDR2 is FQNEAQ (reference sequence). The CDR3 spans 14 residues. With 5 bases removed from V and 0 bases from J, the gap between germline ends came to 11 bases. CDR3 DNA sequence: TGTGCCAGCAGCGTGACTTCCAGCTCCTACGAGCAGTACTTC. Translated, it gives CASSVTSSSYEQYF.

This clonotype was seen only once. V is TRBV7-2 and J is TRBJ2-1; 9 nucleotides agree with TRBD2. This CDR3 region has 16 residues. CDR1 SGHTA and CDR2 FQGNSA come from the germline V gene. The V segment lost 1 base and the J segment 8 bases; nucleotides outside the gene matches: 9. The CDR3 sequence is CASSLGGLAGKDEQFF. Written as DNA, the CDR3 is TGTGCCAGCAGCTTAGGAGGCCTAGCGGGAAAGGATGAGCAGTTCTTC.

V usage is TRBV18 and J usage is TRBJ2-7; possible D gene TRBD2, 5 bases. The CDR3 spans 13 residues. CDR1 KGHSH and CDR2 LQKENI come from the germline V gene. V lost 3 bases and J 4 bases, leaving 10 bases between the germline ends. The chain's CDR3 is CASSPSDGYEQYF. The CDR3 nucleotides are TGTGCCAGCTCACCTAGCGACGGGTACGAGCAGTACTTC.

This chain connects TRBV28 to TRBJ2-7, with unresolved D. This CDR3 spans 16 amino acids. Germline V gene lookup returns CDR1 MDHEN and CDR2 SYDVKM. The V gene lost 6 bases and the J gene lost 3 bases, with 21 bases spanning the gap. CDR3 coding DNA: TGTGCCAGCAGCCAGAAGGTGTGGAGTTTTAACTACGAGCAGTACTTC. Its protein is CASSQKVWSFNYEQYF.

This clonotype appeared a few times. This CDR3 reads CAIRPQELGGYTF. The DNA for the CDR3 is TGTGCCATCCGACCACAAGAGTTGGGCGGCTACACCTTC. This chain connects TRBV10-3 to TRBJ1-2; D is unresolved. The CDR3 length is 13 residues. V was shortened by 8 bases and J by 8 bases, with 18 bases between the two germline ends. Per the germline V gene, CDR1 is ENHRY and CDR2 is SYGVKD.

This clonotype came up a few times. The rearrangement links TRBV20-1 to TRBJ2-7; TRBD1 matches 9 bases. V shed 6 bases and J 4 bases; nucleotides not matched to a gene: 13. Germline lookup yields CDR1 DFQATT and CDR2 SNEGSKA (reference sequence). The CDR3 has 15 amino acids. The CDR3 is CSAKGDRVQSYEQYF. CDR3 DNA: TGCAGTGCCAAGGGGGACAGGGTTCAGAGTTACGAGCAGTACTTC.

The J gene is TRBJ2-1, the V gene TRBV7-9; perhaps TRBD2 as D (6 bases). The CDR3 covers 14 residues. Germline CDR1 reads SEHNR; CDR2 reads FQNEAQ (reference sequence). V dropped 3 bases and J dropped 2 bases, with 8 bases sitting between them. The CDR3 here is CASSLREAYNEQFF. The CDR3 coding sequence is TGTGCCAGCAGCTTGAGGGAGGCCTACAATGAGCAGTTCTTC. The full variable domain, with the rest looked up from reference TRBV7-9 and TRBJ2-1, is DTGVSQNPRHKITKRGQNVTFRCDPISEHNRLYWYRQTLGQGPEFLTYFQNEAQLEKSRLLSDRFSAERPKGSFSTLEIQRTEQGDSAMYLCASSLREAYNEQFFGPGTRLTVL.

The V gene is TRBV19, the J gene TRBJ2-3; the match to TRBD2 covers 8 bases. The CDR3 extends over 16 amino acids. Germline values: CDR1 LNHDA, CDR2 SQIVND (reference sequence). The J segment lost 3 bases and the V segment lost 6 bases, leaving 11 bases of the junction unmatched. This CDR3 reads CASSRPAGAQTDTQYF. CDR3 coding DNA: TGTGCCAGTAGCCGACCAGCGGGAGCTCAGACAGATACGCAGTATTTT.

This chain joins TRBV4-2 and TRBJ2-5, with 12 bases identical to TRBD2. J lost 5 bases, V lost 0 bases, and 1 base had no gene match. The CDR3 has 15 residues. Germline V gene lookup returns CDR1 LGHNA and CDR2 YNFKEQ. The CDR3 here is CASSQEGLAGETQYF. Written as DNA, the CDR3 is TGTGCCAGCAGCCAAGAGGGACTAGCGGGTGAGACCCAGTACTTC.

The rearrangement uses TRBV7-2 and TRBJ2-7; 9 nucleotides agree with TRBD2. The germline V gene encodes CDR1 SGHTA and CDR2 FQGNSA. V dropped 5 bases and J dropped 2; count of bases not matched to a gene: 7. This CDR3 is built from 15 residues. CDR3 nucleotide sequence: TGTGCCAGCAGCGCCGGGACTAGCTTGACCTACGAGCAGTACTTC. Its translation: CASSAGTSLTYEQYF.

The chain carries TRBV7-6 and TRBJ2-1, with D possibly TRBD1 on 6 matching bases. The end of the DNA aligns better with TRBJ2-7, so the J call may be wrong. Germline V CDR1 and CDR2: SGHVS, FNYEAQ. The CDR3 covers 15 residues. CDR3 nucleotides: TGTGCCAGCTCAGGGGAAGGTCACTACTACAATGAGCAGTACTTC. As protein: CASSGEGHYYNEQYF.

J is TRBJ2-5 and V is TRBV12-3 or TRBV12-4; D gene ambiguous. V was trimmed by 5 bases and J by 2 bases, leaving 15 bases between them. The CDR3 totals 15 residues. CDR3 nucleotide sequence: TGTGCCAGCAGTCTTAGAGTAGTCGGTCAAGAGACCCAGTACTTC. It specifies CASSLRVVGQETQYF.

This clonotype has a handful of counts. V and J are TRBV4-1 and TRBJ2-7; 8 nucleotides line up with TRBD1. The V gene end was trimmed by 0 bases and the J gene end by 0 bases; junction bases not matched to a gene: 19. Germline V CDR1 and CDR2: MGHRA, YSYEKL. There are 21 residues in the CDR3. The CDR3 sequence: CASSQEANPGGGRIFSYEQYF. CDR3 nucleotides: TGCGCCAGCAGCCAAGAAGCTAACCCAGGGGGCGGAAGGATTTTCTCCTACGAGCAGTACTTC.

The chain couples TRBV10-1 to TRBJ2-1; 7 bases agree with TRBD2. Trimming at V came to 6 bases and at J to 0 bases, leaving 11 bases not matched to a gene. CDR3 length: 17 residues. Germline CDR1 reads WNHNN; CDR2 reads SYGVQD (reference sequence). CDR3 sequence: CASSDTTSPNSYNEQFF. The CDR3, as DNA: TGCGCCAGCAGCGATACGACTAGCCCAAACTCCTACAATGAGCAGTTCTTC.

CDR3 residues: CAWSEGTGTDTQYF. The CDR3 DNA reads TGTGCCTGGAGTGAAGGGACAGGGACAGATACGCAGTATTTT. The chain uses TRBV30 and TRBJ2-3, with 9 positions matching TRBD1. V trimming: 1 base; J trimming: 3 bases; junction bases outside the gene matches: 2. The germline V gene has CDR1 GTSNPN and CDR2 SVGIG (reference sequence). The CDR3 is made up of 14 amino acids.

This clonotype was picked up a small number of times. The chain has TRBV6-5 and TRBJ2-5, with 7 bases matching TRBD1. Germline V gene data show CDR1 as MNHEY and CDR2 as SVGAGI. V gave up 0 bases and J gave up 4 bases; unmatched junction bases: 2. The CDR3 runs to 14 residues. In DNA, the CDR3 is TGTGCCAGCAGTTACTCGGCAGGGGGAGAGACCCAGTACTTC. Protein: CASSYSAGGETQYF.

This clonotype has more than one count but fewer than ten. The chain employs TRBV7-9 and TRBJ2-5; 7 nucleotides align to TRBD1. After removal of 5 bases from V and 4 bases from J, the junction contained 10 bases not matched to a gene. The V gene's germline CDR1 is SEHNR and CDR2 FQNEAQ (reference sequence). The CDR3 length is 15 residues. CDR3 in amino acids: CASSKETGVGETQYF. The CDR3 DNA is TGTGCCAGCAGCAAAGAAACAGGGGTAGGAGAGACCCAGTACTTC.

CDR3 sequence: CASSTRRTGDGELFF. For the CDR3, the DNA is TGTGCCAGCTCAACGCGTCGGACAGGGGACGGGGAGCTGTTTTTT. The genes are TRBV18 and TRBJ2-2; TRBD1 agrees at 9 bases. Germline values: CDR1 KGHSH, CDR2 LQKENI. The junction had 8 bases not matched to a gene; V was cut back by 5 bases and J by 7 bases. This CDR3 is built from 15 residues.

In its sample, this clonotype was seen a few times. CDR3 amino acids: CASRADTPTQYF. The CDR3 nucleotides are TGTGCCAGCAGGGCGGACACGCCAACGCAGTATTTT. This rearrangement joins TRBV2 to TRBJ2-3; D is possibly TRBD1 (5 bases). The CDR3 length is 12 residues. Deletions cut 6 bases from V and 9 bases from J, with 13 bases between. CDR1 is SNHLY and CDR2 is FYNNEI in the germline V gene.

The V gene is TRBV2, the J gene TRBJ1-1; D may be TRBD1 (6 bases). The CDR3 runs to 16 residues. Germline-derived CDR1 and CDR2 are SNHLY and FYNNEI. Trimming pared 7 bases from V and 4 bases from J, leaving 22 bases between. The CDR3 DNA reads TGTGCCAGCAAAAGAGGGGAAAGGACAGCCACCACTGAAGCTTTCTTT. Residues: CASKRGERTATTEAFF.

This chain joins TRBV6-4 and TRBJ1-6; tentative D call: TRBD1 (5 bases). V was clipped by 4 bases and J by 7 bases, with 11 bases between them. CDR1 is MRHNA, CDR2 SNTAGT, per germline. The CDR3 is 14 amino acids. CDR3 sequence: CASSGGAGNSPLHF. DNA for the CDR3: TGTGCCAGCAGTGGAGGGGCTGGGAATTCACCCCTCCACTTT.

This clonotype occurred a few times. V and J are TRBV27 and TRBJ2-7; TRBD2 matches 9 bases. The CDR3 extends over 12 amino acids. Trimming cost V 6 bases and J 7 bases; bases outside gene matches: 4. In germline, CDR1 is MNHEY, CDR2 SMNVEV (reference sequence). Written as DNA, the CDR3 is TGTGCCAGCAGAGGACTAGCGCGTGAGCAGTACTTC. It yields the protein CASRGLAREQYF.

The chain carries TRBV5-1 and TRBJ2-1, with 8 bases that match TRBD2. The CDR3 extends over 13 amino acids. In germline, CDR1 is SGHRS, CDR2 YFSETQ. J was trimmed by 15 bases and V by 1 base; bases with no gene match: 9. The CDR3 protein is CASSLTLAGSRFF. In nucleotides, the CDR3 is TGCGCCAGCAGCTTGACCCTAGCGGGTAGTAGGTTCTTC.

The chain combines TRBV7-6 with TRBJ2-5; perhaps TRBD2 as D (6 bases). Matching the DNA end better, TRBJ2-7 makes the J call doubtful. CDR3 length: 16 amino acids. Germline assignment: CDR1 SGHVS and CDR2 FNYEAQ. The CDR3 DNA follows: TGTGCCAGCAGCTTACGTTTAGGAGGGAGTAGGTACGAGCAGTACTTC. As protein: CASSLRLGGSRYEQYF.

This clonotype came up a few times. The J gene is TRBJ1-2, the V gene TRBV20-1, with a weak D call TRBD1 (5 bases). Germline loops: CDR1 DFQATT, CDR2 SNEGSKA (reference sequence). The CDR3 extends over 16 amino acids. The CDR3 spells CSSTGADPYTNYGYTF. Written as DNA, the CDR3 is TGCAGCAGTACCGGGGCCGACCCGTACACTAACTATGGCTACACCTTC.

V is TRBV2 and J is TRBJ1-1; 8 nucleotides line up with TRBD1. The CDR3 loop spans 13 amino acids. J lost 4 bases, V lost 8 bases, and 6 bases had no gene match. The germline CDR1 and CDR2 sequences are SNHLY and FYNNEI. CDR3 residues: CASHADRGTEAFF. The CDR3 DNA sequence: TGTGCCAGCCATGCAGACAGGGGCACTGAAGCTTTCTTT.

This chain uses TRBV4-2 with TRBJ1-5; no firm D call. The V end lost 0 bases, the J end lost 4 bases, and 16 bases lay between the germline ends. CDR3 length equals 17 residues. Germline assignment: CDR1 LGHNA and CDR2 YNFKEQ. The DNA for the CDR3 is TGTGCCAGCAGCCAAGATCCCATAGCAACCAAAAATCAGCCCCAGCATTTT. Translated: CASSQDPIATKNQPQHF.

This chain links TRBV6-1 with TRBJ1-4, with D perhaps matching TRBD1 (6 bases). Trimming took off 0 bases at V and 7 bases at J, with 12 bases between the two ends. CDR3 length equals 15 residues. Germline assignment: CDR1 MNHNS and CDR2 SASEGT. CDR3 coding DNA: TGTGCCAGCAGTGAAGCTTGGGGGCCAGGTGAAAAACTGTTTTTT. It codes for CASSEAWGPGEKLFF.

J is TRBJ2-7 and V is TRBV28; D remains unclear. V was trimmed by 6 bases and J by 2 bases, leaving 17 bases between them. Germline V gene sequence: CDR1 MDHEN, CDR2 SYDVKM. The length of the CDR3 is 15 residues. The CDR3 sequence is CASRRSPGGTYEQYF. CDR3 in DNA: TGTGCCAGCAGACGGTCGCCTGGCGGAACCTACGAGCAGTACTTC.